Given below is one T cell receptor beta chain in context. No antigen is known for it. These data originate in a study of T cell responses to AZD1222 COVID-19 vaccine. Germline CDR1 reads MDHEN; CDR2 reads SYDVKM. The CDR3 consists of 19 residues. With V trimmed by 6 bases and J by 4 bases, 16 bases remained unmatched. Study-level results: Baseline seropositivity characterized only a handful of AZD1222 recipients. Donors were largely white British and mainly female; clonal diversity was possibly underestimated. Spike as a whole was targeted by vaccine-associated CD4 TCRs, dominant at 160-218 and 743-854. Targeting of unmutated variant regions was reportedly seen in nearly half of spike-specific TCRs.

Method: immunoSEQ multiplex PCR; TCRdb's copy keeps in-frame clones and lacks some. Seen here are about 210,000 clones, roughly 94% observed once, and the top ten hold about 1.5%. This TCR derives from an adult who received the MenACWY meningococcal vaccine as a control. V is TRBV28 and J is TRBJ2-7; the match to TRBD2 covers 15 bases. This sample comprised peripheral blood, obtained 28 days after the second dose of the MenACWY control vaccine. Here the CDR3 DNA reads TGTGCCAGCAGCTCCCCCTACCTGGGACTAGCGGGAGGACCTTACGAGCAGTACTTC. Residues: CASSSPYLGLAGGPYEQYF.